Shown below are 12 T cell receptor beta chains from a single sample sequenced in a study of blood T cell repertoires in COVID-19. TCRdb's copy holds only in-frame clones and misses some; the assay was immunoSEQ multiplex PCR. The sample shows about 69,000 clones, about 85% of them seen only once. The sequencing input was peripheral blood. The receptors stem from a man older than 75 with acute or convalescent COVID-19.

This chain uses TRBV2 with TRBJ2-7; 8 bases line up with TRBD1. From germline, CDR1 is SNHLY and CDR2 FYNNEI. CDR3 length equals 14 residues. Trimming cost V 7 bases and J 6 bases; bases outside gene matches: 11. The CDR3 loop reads CASKWGQGAVEQYF. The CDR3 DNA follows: TGTGCCAGCAAGTGGGGCCAGGGGGCGGTCGAGCAGTACTTC.

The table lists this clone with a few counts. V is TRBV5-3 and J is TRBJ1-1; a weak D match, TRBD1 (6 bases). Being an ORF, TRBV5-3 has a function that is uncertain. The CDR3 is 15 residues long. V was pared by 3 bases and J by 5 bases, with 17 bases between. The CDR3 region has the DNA TGTGCCAGAAGCTCCTACAGGGTGGAGAATACTGAAGCTTTCTTT. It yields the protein CARSSYRVENTEAFF.

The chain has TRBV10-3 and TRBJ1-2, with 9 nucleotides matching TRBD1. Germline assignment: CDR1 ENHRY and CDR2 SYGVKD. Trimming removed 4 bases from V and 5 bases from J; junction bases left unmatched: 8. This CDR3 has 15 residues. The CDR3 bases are TGTGCCATCAGTGGACCGGGACAGGGCGATTATGGCTACACCTTC. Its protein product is CAISGPGQGDYGYTF.

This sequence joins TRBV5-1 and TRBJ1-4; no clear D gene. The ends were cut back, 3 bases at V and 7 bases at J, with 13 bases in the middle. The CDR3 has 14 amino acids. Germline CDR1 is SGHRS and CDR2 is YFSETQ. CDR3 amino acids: CASSWAGNREKLFF. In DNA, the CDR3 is TGCGCCAGCAGCTGGGCCGGGAATCGTGAAAAACTGTTTTTT.

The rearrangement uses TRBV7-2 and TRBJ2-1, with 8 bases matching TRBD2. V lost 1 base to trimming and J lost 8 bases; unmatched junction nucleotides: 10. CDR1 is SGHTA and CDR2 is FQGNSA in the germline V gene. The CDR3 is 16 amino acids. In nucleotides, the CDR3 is TGTGCCAGCAGCTTAGGTGGCGGGAGGAACGTAGATGAGCAGTTCTTC. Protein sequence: CASSLGGGRNVDEQFF.

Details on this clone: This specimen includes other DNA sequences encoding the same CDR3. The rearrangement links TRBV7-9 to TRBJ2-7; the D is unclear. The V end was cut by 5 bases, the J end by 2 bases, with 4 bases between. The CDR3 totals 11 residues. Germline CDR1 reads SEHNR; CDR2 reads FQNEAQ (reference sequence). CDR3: CASSPTYEQYF. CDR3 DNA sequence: TGTGCCAGCAGCCCTACCTACGAGCAGTACTTC.

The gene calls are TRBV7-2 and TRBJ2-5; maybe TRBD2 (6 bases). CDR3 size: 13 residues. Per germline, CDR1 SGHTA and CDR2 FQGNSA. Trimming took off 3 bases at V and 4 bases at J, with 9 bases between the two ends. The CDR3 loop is CASSFVGGETQYF. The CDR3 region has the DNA TGTGCCAGCAGCTTTGTGGGAGGAGAGACCCAGTACTTC.

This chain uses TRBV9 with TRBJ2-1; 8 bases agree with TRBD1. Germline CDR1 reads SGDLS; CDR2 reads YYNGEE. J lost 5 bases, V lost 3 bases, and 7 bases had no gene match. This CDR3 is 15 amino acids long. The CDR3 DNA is TGTGCCAGCAGCGGAAACAGGGGGTTGAACAATGAGCAGTTCTTC. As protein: CASSGNRGLNNEQFF. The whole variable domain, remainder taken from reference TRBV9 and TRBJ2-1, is DSGVTQTPKHLITATGQRVTLRCSPRSGDLSVYWYQQSLDQGLQFLIQYYNGEERAKGNILERFSAQQFPDLHSELNLSSLELGDSALYFCASSGNRGLNNEQFFGPGTRLTVL.

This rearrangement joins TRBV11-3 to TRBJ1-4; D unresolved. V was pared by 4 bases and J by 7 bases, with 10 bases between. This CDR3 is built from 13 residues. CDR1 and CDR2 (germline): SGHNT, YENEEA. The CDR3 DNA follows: TGTGCCAGCAGCTCTGGGAGACCTGAAAAACTGTTTTTT. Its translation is CASSSGRPEKLFF.

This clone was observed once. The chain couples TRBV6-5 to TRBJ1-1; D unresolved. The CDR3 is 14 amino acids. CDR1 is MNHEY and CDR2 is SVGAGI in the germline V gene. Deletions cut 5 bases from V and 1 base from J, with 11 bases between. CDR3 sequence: CASSRIGRNTEAFF. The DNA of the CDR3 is TGTGCCAGCAGTCGCATAGGGAGGAACACTGAAGCTTTCTTT.

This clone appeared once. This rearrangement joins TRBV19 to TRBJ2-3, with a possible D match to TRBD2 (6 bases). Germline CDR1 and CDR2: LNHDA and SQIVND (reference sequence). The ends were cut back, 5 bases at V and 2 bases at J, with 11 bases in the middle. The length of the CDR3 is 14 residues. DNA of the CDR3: TGTGCCAGTAGTGGGGCGGACTACACAGATACGCAGTATTTT. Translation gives CASSGADYTDTQYF.

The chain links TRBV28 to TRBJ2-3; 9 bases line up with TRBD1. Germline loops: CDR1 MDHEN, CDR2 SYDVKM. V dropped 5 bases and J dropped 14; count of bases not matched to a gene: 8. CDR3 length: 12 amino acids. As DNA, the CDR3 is TGTGCCAGCAGTCACGGGACAGGGAGAGGGTATTTT. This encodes CASSHGTGRGYF. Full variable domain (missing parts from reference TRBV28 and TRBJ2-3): DVKVTQSSRYLVKRTGEKVFLECVQDMDHENMFWYRQDPGLGLRLIYFSYDVKMKEKGDIPEGYSVSREKKERFSLILESASTNQTSMYLCASSHGTGRGYFGPGTRLTVL.